One sample yielded the 18 T cell receptor beta chains listed below, sequenced in a study of T cell repertoires in cytomegalovirus infection. No cognate antigen is known for these TCRs. TCRdb independently ran MiXCR on the reads; one entry per CDR3 protein. The sample includes hundreds of thousands of distinct CDR3 sequences, roughly a third seen only once; the top ten take around a sixth. Sequencing was performed on cultured PBMCs, taken from culture after CMV antigen stimulation. Receptor source: a human donor in good health (CMV status not recorded). Some clones in this sample may be carry-over from other donors' samples.

This clonotype was counted ten times or more. This chain uses TRBV7-2 with TRBJ2-5, with no clear D. The germline V gene has CDR1 SGHTA and CDR2 FQGNSA. Between the trimmed V and J ends, which lost 5 bases and 4 bases, there was a span of 8 bases. This CDR3 has 12 amino acids. The CDR3 loop is CASSPTSETQYF. In nucleotides, the CDR3 is TGTGCCAGCAGCCCGACCTCAGAGACCCAGTACTTC. The whole variable domain, remainder taken from reference TRBV7-2 and TRBJ2-5, is GAGVSQSPSNKVTEKGKDVELRCDPISGHTALYWYRQSLGQGLEFLIYFQGNSAPDKSGLPSDRFSAERTGGSVSTLTIQRTQQEDSAVYLCASSPTSETQYFGPGTRLLVL.

This clonotype was seen only a few times. This chain joins TRBV12-3 or TRBV12-4 and TRBJ2-3; no definite D call. CDR3 length equals 14 residues. With 7 bases removed from V and 6 bases from J, the gap between germline ends came to 17 bases. The CDR3 loop reads CASTKTPPPDTQYF. The DNA for the CDR3 is TGTGCCAGCACTAAGACCCCCCCGCCCGATACGCAGTATTTT.

The V and J genes are TRBV20-1 and TRBJ2-3; D is unclear. The CDR3 runs to 12 residues. The germline gives CDR1 DFQATT, CDR2 SNEGSKA (reference sequence). Trimming pared 0 bases from V and 9 bases from J, leaving 10 bases between. The DNA of the CDR3 is TGCAGTGCTAGAGATCAAAGAATCACGCAGTATTTT. Its protein is CSARDQRITQYF.

DNA of the CDR3: TGTGCCAGCAGTCTCCGGGCCAACATTGAGGCCTACGAGCAGTACTTC. Translation: CASSLRANIEAYEQYF. This rearrangement joins TRBV6-8 to TRBJ2-7; D is unclear. There are 16 residues in the CDR3. CDR1 and CDR2 (germline): MNHGY, SAAAGT. V was shortened by 5 bases and J by 2 bases, with 19 bases between the two germline ends.

The chain links TRBV5-6 to TRBJ1-5; D perhaps matches TRBD1 (6 bases). This CDR3 has 17 amino acids. Trimming took 3 bases from V and 4 from J, leaving 20 bases between them. CDR1 is SGHDT, CDR2 YYEEEE, per germline. The CDR3 nucleotides read TGTGCCAGCAGCTCCTCCCGGGACATTGGCCGTAATCAGCCCCAGCATTTT. It encodes CASSSSRDIGRNQPQHF.

There are a few counts of this clonotype. The rearrangement uses TRBV19 and TRBJ2-1; perhaps D is TRBD1 or TRBD2 (5 bases each). There are 14 residues in the CDR3. Germline V gene data show CDR1 as LNHDA and CDR2 as SQIVND (reference sequence). V dropped 6 bases and J dropped 7 bases, with 16 bases sitting between them. CDR3 bases: TGTGCCAGTAGCCCGATCGGGGCGACGAATGAGCAGTTCTTC. Its translation: CASSPIGATNEQFF.

This clonotype has a handful of counts. The chain joins TRBV7-9 to TRBJ2-3; D not resolved. The V gene's germline CDR1 is SEHNR and CDR2 FQNEAQ (reference sequence). V was clipped by 4 bases and J by 4 bases, with 6 bases between them. The CDR3 totals 12 residues. DNA for the CDR3: TGTGCCAGCAGCTCCCGCCCAGATACGCAGTATTTT. As protein: CASSSRPDTQYF.

This clonotype was detected many times. CDR3 region: CASSTRTGLYYGYTF. CDR3 DNA sequence: TGTGCCAGCAGCACCCGGACAGGGCTCTACTATGGCTACACCTTC. This chain connects TRBV7-2 to TRBJ1-2; TRBD1 matches 8 bases. Germline-derived CDR1 and CDR2 are SGHTA and FQGNSA. CDR3 length: 15 residues. V trimming: 5 bases; J trimming: 3 bases; junction bases outside the gene matches: 8.

This clonotype occurred a few times. This chain joins TRBV7-8 and TRBJ2-7; 10 bases fit TRBD2. The CDR3 spans 18 residues. The V segment lost 0 bases and the J segment 3 bases; nucleotides outside the gene matches: 11. Germline values: CDR1 SGHVS, CDR2 FQNEAQ. CDR3 sequence reads: CASSLAGTLAGDLYEQYF. The CDR3 DNA follows: TGTGCCAGCAGCTTAGCTGGGACTCTAGCGGGGGACCTCTACGAGCAGTACTTC.

This clonotype has just a few counts. The chain carries TRBV2 and TRBJ1-1; no clear D gene. CDR1 is SNHLY and CDR2 is FYNNEI in the germline V gene. The CDR3 length is 14 residues. Trimming removed 5 bases at V and 5 bases at J, with 15 bases between. The CDR3 loop reads CASSPVARETEAFF. The CDR3, as DNA: TGTGCCAGCAGTCCGGTCGCGCGGGAAACTGAAGCTTTCTTT.

The chain couples TRBV7-9 to TRBJ1-2; TRBD1 is a possible D gene (5 bases). The germline CDR1 and CDR2 sequences are SEHNR and FQNEAQ (reference sequence). V was trimmed by 7 bases and J by 4 bases, leaving 19 bases between them. The CDR3 loop spans 15 amino acids. Written as DNA, the CDR3 is TGTGCCAGCACCCCCTCCCCCGACAGCTCCTATGGCTACACCTTC. It codes for CASTPSPDSSYGYTF.

The chain has TRBV10-3 and TRBJ2-3; no definite D call. V was pared by 0 bases and J by 4 bases, with 8 bases between. This CDR3 comprises 14 residues. Germline-derived CDR1 and CDR2 are ENHRY and SYGVKD. The chain's CDR3 is CAISESNGPDTQYF. In DNA, the CDR3 is TGTGCCATCAGTGAGTCGAACGGCCCAGATACGCAGTATTTT.

This clonotype occurred a few times. V gene TRBV7-9 combines with J gene TRBJ2-5; D remains unclear. The CDR3 sequence is 13 residues long. V gave up 1 base and J gave up 3 bases, with 6 bases separating them. CDR1 and CDR2 from the germline V gene are SEHNR and FQNEAQ (reference sequence). DNA for the CDR3: TGTGCCAGCAGCTTAGGAGATAAAGAGACCCAGTACTTC. It encodes CASSLGDKETQYF.

This clonotype has just a few counts. V is TRBV7-2 and J is TRBJ2-7; TRBD1 matches 8 bases. The CDR3 has 15 residues. J was trimmed by 3 bases and V by 5 bases; bases with no gene match: 9. Germline CDR1 SGHTA, CDR2 FQGNSA. In DNA form, the CDR3 reads TGTGCCAGCAGCCAGGGGGCTAGCGAAAACTACGAGCAGTACTTC. Its translation is CASSQGASENYEQYF.

J is TRBJ1-3 and V is TRBV10-3, with D tentatively TRBD1 (5 bases). CDR1 ENHRY and CDR2 SYGVKD come from the germline V gene. Between the trimmed V and J ends, which lost 11 bases and 3 bases, there was a span of 17 bases. This CDR3 spans 14 amino acids. Here the CDR3 reads CAATGRTDGNTIYF. The CDR3 coding sequence is TGTGCCGCCACGGGGCGTACGGATGGAAACACCATATATTTT.

V usage is TRBV7-2 and J usage is TRBJ2-7, with a possible D match to TRBD1 (5 bases). Germline V CDR1 and CDR2: SGHTA, FQGNSA. CDR3 size: 14 residues. V dropped 5 bases and J dropped 0 bases, with 11 bases sitting between them. The CDR3 DNA sequence: TGTGCCAGCAGCCTACAGGTTAGCTCCTACGAGCAGTACTTC. It encodes CASSLQVSSYEQYF. Filled out from reference TRBV7-2 and TRBJ2-7, the complete variable domain reads GAGVSQSPSNKVTEKGKDVELRCDPISGHTALYWYRQSLGQGLEFLIYFQGNSAPDKSGLPSDRFSAERTGGSVSTLTIQRTQQEDSAVYLCASSLQVSSYEQYFGPGTRLTVT.

This clonotype has only a few counts. The CDR3 coding sequence is TGTGCCAGCGTGCTTTACGGGGGCAGGACCCAGTACTTC. Translating it yields CASVLYGGRTQYF. This sequence joins TRBV7-2 and TRBJ2-5, with D perhaps TRBD1 or TRBD2 (6 bases each). The CDR3 totals 13 residues. With 8 bases removed from V and 7 bases from J, the gap between germline ends came to 17 bases. The germline V gene has CDR1 SGHTA and CDR2 FQGNSA.

The chain links TRBV12-3 or TRBV12-4 to TRBJ1-1; D might be TRBD1 (5 bases). This CDR3 spans 12 amino acids. Trimming stripped 7 bases from V and 8 bases from J, with 14 bases between. In DNA, the CDR3 is TGTGCCAGCATCTCCAGGGCAGGCGAAGCTTTCTTT. Translation: CASISRAGEAFF.